These 26 T cell receptor beta chains share one sample of origin, sequenced in a study of OX40 agonist ivuxolimab in advanced cancers. Clones were read by immunoSEQ multiplex PCR, and TCRdb kept only the in-frame ones, dropping some. Here the sample spans 45,000 to 55,000 clones, roughly 80% being singletons. The specimen was CD4+ or CD8+ T cells sorted from blood, collected in a trial of the OX40 agonist ivuxolimab. These receptors were obtained from an adult with an advanced solid tumor such as melanoma, head and neck, liver or kidney cancer.

This sequence joins TRBV10-2 and TRBJ2-3, with D perhaps matching TRBD1 or TRBD2 (5 bases each). Trimming left V 5 bases short and J 1 base short, with 13 bases between. Per germline, CDR1 WSHSY and CDR2 SAAADI. The CDR3 totals 15 residues. The CDR3, as DNA: TGCGCCAGCAGTCCAGGGATGGGGGGCACAGATACGCAGTATTTT. Its protein is CASSPGMGGTDTQYF.

This chain uses TRBV7-9 with TRBJ1-2; no clear D. This CDR3 region has 14 residues. V lost 0 bases and J 6 bases, leaving 11 bases between the germline ends. CDR1 is SEHNR, CDR2 FQNEAQ, per germline (reference sequence). Written as DNA, the CDR3 is TGTGCCAGCAGCTTAGCAGTTAGGGTCCATGGCTACACCTTC. Amino acid sequence: CASSLAVRVHGYTF. The whole variable domain, remainder taken from reference TRBV7-9 and TRBJ1-2, is DTGVSQNPRHKITKRGQNVTFRCDPISEHNRLYWYRQTLGQGPEFLTYFQNEAQLEKSRLLSDRFSAERPKGSFSTLEIQRTEQGDSAMYLCASSLAVRVHGYTFGSGTRLTVV.

The rearrangement uses TRBV15 and TRBJ2-2, with 7 bases fitting TRBD1. Looked up from germline, CDR1 is LNHNV and CDR2 is YYDKDF (reference sequence). Unmatched junction bases numbered 1, after V lost 2 bases and J lost 1 base. This CDR3 spans 15 amino acids. The CDR3 is CATSRRQGNTGELFF. The CDR3, as DNA: TGTGCCACCAGCAGACGACAGGGGAACACCGGGGAGCTGTTTTTT.

CDR3 in amino acids: CSAKVQETQYF. The CDR3 DNA reads as TGCAGTGCTAAGGTCCAAGAGACCCAGTACTTC. The chain couples TRBV20-1 to TRBJ2-5, with D unresolved. This CDR3 has 11 amino acids. Germline CDR1 and CDR2: DFQATT and SNEGSKA (reference sequence). The V end lost 4 bases, the J end lost 1 base, and 4 bases lay between the germline ends.

The CDR3 protein is CASSLSDRGYNEQFF. DNA of the CDR3: TGTGCCAGCAGTTTATCGGACAGGGGATACAATGAGCAGTTCTTC. The chain has TRBV27 and TRBJ2-1; 9 bases are a match to TRBD1. The CDR3 runs to 15 residues. CDR1 is MNHEY and CDR2 is SMNVEV in the germline V gene (reference sequence). V was clipped by 0 bases and J by 4 bases; unmatched bases: 1.

The chain has TRBV4-1 and TRBJ1-5, with D perhaps TRBD1 (6 bases). V was pared by 3 bases and J by 4 bases, with 16 bases between. Germline-derived CDR1 and CDR2 are MGHRA and YSYEKL. The CDR3 loop spans 16 amino acids. In nucleotides, the CDR3 is TGCGCCAGCAGCCAGTACTGGACAGACCAAAATCAGCCCCAGCATTTT. Amino acid sequence: CASSQYWTDQNQPQHF.

CDR3 sequence: CASSPTTQGKNEQYF. The CDR3 bases are TGTGCCAGCAGCCCAACCACCCAGGGGAAGAACGAGCAGTACTTC. The chain couples TRBV11-2 to TRBJ2-7; D is possibly TRBD1 (6 bases). The CDR3 totals 15 residues. Looked up from germline, CDR1 is SGHAT and CDR2 is FQNNGV. The V end was cut by 5 bases, the J end by 5 bases, with 19 bases between.

The V gene is TRBV28, the J gene TRBJ2-5; TRBD2 matches at 9 bases. The CDR3 has 16 amino acids. V trimming: 5 bases; J trimming: 3 bases; junction bases outside the gene matches: 10. Germline CDR1 and CDR2: MDHEN and SYDVKM. As DNA, the CDR3 is TGTGCCAGCAGTCGTTACTTAGGCGGGAGGGAAGAGACCCAGTACTTC. Protein: CASSRYLGGREETQYF.

The genes are TRBV6-5 and TRBJ1-6; D is unclear. CDR3 length equals 15 residues. Germline values: CDR1 MNHEY, CDR2 SVGAGI. Trimming left V 2 bases short and J 10 bases short, with 15 bases between. CDR3 nucleotide sequence: TGTGCCAGCAGTTACGAGGCTGACAAGGAGTCACCCCTCCACTTT. This sequence encodes CASSYEADKESPLHF.

On this clone: One end of the junction varies from germline; a read error may be responsible. The rearrangement links TRBV6-6 to TRBJ2-7; D not resolved. CDR1 and CDR2 from the germline V gene are MNHNY and SVGAGI (reference sequence). This CDR3 contains 12 residues. CDR3 DNA: TGTGCCAGCAGTTACCTTCAGTACGGGCAGTACTTC. Residues: CASSYLQYGQYF.

The CDR3 loop reads CASSESEGYGYTF. The CDR3 DNA is TGCGCCAGCAGTGAGTCGGAGGGCTATGGCTACACCTTC. This chain joins TRBV10-1 and TRBJ1-2, with D unresolved. Trimming took off 0 bases at V and 4 bases at J, with 6 bases between the two ends. Germline V CDR1 and CDR2: WNHNN, SYGVQD (reference sequence). The CDR3 has 13 amino acids.

This clone was recorded once. This chain joins TRBV7-9 and TRBJ1-2; tentatively, D is TRBD1 (6 bases). Germline V gene data show CDR1 as SEHNR and CDR2 as FQNEAQ (reference sequence). The CDR3 contains 15 residues. V lost 5 bases to trimming and J lost 4 bases, with 17 bases between them. The DNA for the CDR3 is TGTGCCAGCAGCACTTTCCGGGACACCCTCTATGGCTACACCTTC. As protein: CASSTFRDTLYGYTF.

Details on this clone: Distinct nucleotide sequences in the sample also encode this CDR3. V and J are TRBV5-1 and TRBJ2-2, with TRBD2 matching over 9 bases. The length of the CDR3 is 16 residues. After removal of 0 bases from V and 1 base from J, the junction contained 1 base not matched to a gene. Germline assignment: CDR1 SGHRS and CDR2 YFSETQ. The CDR3: CASSLGLAVNTGELFF. CDR3 coding DNA: TGCGCCAGCAGCTTGGGACTAGCGGTGAACACCGGGGAGCTGTTTTTT.

The V call is TRBV7-3, the J call TRBJ2-1, with TRBD2 matching 9 bases. Germline V gene lookup returns CDR1 SGHTA and CDR2 FQGTGA. The CDR3 has 16 residues. The J segment lost 1 base and the V segment lost 5 bases, leaving 6 bases of the junction unmatched. For the CDR3, the DNA is TGTGCCAGCAGCCTGGCTAGCGGGACTTCCTACAATGAGCAGTTCTTC. This gives the protein CASSLASGTSYNEQFF.

V and J are TRBV2 and TRBJ2-7; D is unresolved. This CDR3 is 14 amino acids long. Trimming stripped 7 bases from V and 0 bases from J, with 13 bases between. The germline V gene encodes CDR1 SNHLY and CDR2 FYNNEI. The CDR3: CASKEDHNSYEQYF. The CDR3, as DNA: TGTGCCAGCAAGGAAGACCACAACTCCTACGAGCAGTACTTC.

The chain has TRBV5-6 and TRBJ1-2; 7 positions match TRBD1. The length of the CDR3 is 15 residues. The J segment lost 7 bases and the V segment lost 3 bases, leaving 12 bases of the junction unmatched. Germline V gene lookup returns CDR1 SGHDT and CDR2 YYEEEE. DNA for the CDR3: TGTGCCAGCAGCTCATTTCCGACAGGGACGGGTGGCTACACCTTC. The encoded protein is CASSSFPTGTGGYTF.

The J gene is TRBJ1-2, the V gene TRBV18; 7 nucleotides align to TRBD1. V lost 3 bases, J lost 5 bases, and 15 bases stayed unmatched. Germline CDR1 is KGHSH and CDR2 is LQKENI. The CDR3 covers 17 residues. The CDR3 nucleotides read TGTGCCAGCTCACCTAATTTCTACAGGGGTTTGACATATGGCTACACCTTC. Protein: CASSPNFYRGLTYGYTF.

V gene TRBV29-1 combines with J gene TRBJ2-2; D is perhaps TRBD1 (5 bases). V was trimmed by 7 bases and J by 1 base, leaving 10 bases between them. This CDR3 region has 13 residues. Germline V gene lookup returns CDR1 SQVTM and CDR2 ANQGSEA. CDR3 in amino acids: CSADGQNTGELFF. For the CDR3, the DNA is TGCAGCGCCGACGGACAGAACACCGGGGAGCTGTTTTTT.

In DNA form, the CDR3 reads TGTGCCAGCAGCTTAGTTCCGGGAAACTACGAGCAGTACTTC. As protein: CASSLVPGNYEQYF. The rearrangement uses TRBV11-2 and TRBJ2-7, with D tentatively TRBD2 (5 bases). CDR1 and CDR2 (germline): SGHAT, FQNNGV. The CDR3 length is 14 residues. Trimming cost V 1 base and J 3 bases, with 10 bases left between them.

The chain combines TRBV10-3 with TRBJ2-2, with D unresolved. Germline-derived CDR1 and CDR2 are ENHRY and SYGVKD. The CDR3 is made up of 15 amino acids. The V end was cut by 4 bases, the J end by 5 bases, with 14 bases between. The CDR3 sequence is CAISVADPATGELFF. In DNA, the CDR3 is TGTGCCATCAGTGTCGCAGACCCGGCGACCGGGGAGCTGTTTTTT.

This chain connects TRBV6-6 to TRBJ2-1; 9 positions agree with TRBD2. Germline values: CDR1 MNHNY, CDR2 SVGAGI (reference sequence). After removal of 8 bases from V and 5 bases from J, the junction contained 7 bases not matched to a gene. The CDR3 length is 14 residues. The CDR3 DNA reads as TGTGCCAGCTGGGGCGGGAGGGCCCACAATGAGCAGTTCTTC. This translates into CASWGGRAHNEQFF.

This clone was recorded once. This sequence joins TRBV6-6 and TRBJ2-5; D is perhaps TRBD2 (5 bases). The V gene lost 0 bases and the J gene lost 10 bases, with 15 bases spanning the gap. The CDR3 is 14 amino acids. Germline-derived CDR1 and CDR2 are MNHNY and SVGAGI (reference sequence). The DNA of the CDR3 is TGTGCCAGCAGTTACTCGATTTCGGGGAGTATCCAGTACTTC. This encodes CASSYSISGSIQYF.

The chain's CDR3 is CATSRDFPGQGETQYF. CDR3 sequence (DNA): TGTGCCACCAGCAGAGATTTCCCGGGACAGGGAGAGACCCAGTACTTC. This chain connects TRBV15 to TRBJ2-5; TRBD1 aligns across 9 bases. CDR1 LNHNV and CDR2 YYDKDF come from the germline V gene (reference sequence). J lost 4 bases, V lost 0 bases, and 6 bases had no gene match. The CDR3 is made up of 16 amino acids.

This rearrangement joins TRBV11-3 to TRBJ2-3, with unresolved D. V shed 0 bases and J shed 2 bases, with 6 bases lying between them. The CDR3 runs to 14 residues. CDR1 is SGHNT and CDR2 is YENEEA in the germline V gene. In nucleotides, the CDR3 is TGTGCCAGCAGCTTAGATCAATCCACAGATACGCAGTATTTT. Translating gives CASSLDQSTDTQYF.

The V gene is TRBV6-6, the J gene TRBJ2-7, with unresolved D. This CDR3 is built from 13 residues. Germline loops: CDR1 MNHNY, CDR2 SVGAGI (reference sequence). V lost 6 bases, J lost 4 bases, and 13 bases lay in between. The CDR3 DNA follows: TGTGCCAGCAGCTCCGAGCGAGTTTACGAGCAGTACTTC. Protein product: CASSSERVYEQYF.

This clone was observed a few times. The rearrangement joins TRBV7-9 to TRBJ2-5; D is tentatively TRBD1 or TRBD2 (7 bases each). The V gene's germline CDR1 is SEHNR and CDR2 FQNEAQ (reference sequence). The CDR3 runs to 15 residues. The V end lost 5 bases, the J end lost 5 bases, and 18 bases lay between the germline ends. In DNA form, the CDR3 reads TGTGCCAGCAGCGAAGCGTCAGGGGGGGCTGAGACCCAGTACTTC. This translates into CASSEASGGAETQYF.